These T cell receptor beta chains were read from a single sample in a study of monozygotic twins with inflammatory bowel disease. TCRdb re-analyzed the 5' RACE reads; it lists each CDR3 protein once, without DNA. Seen in this sample are around 200,000 distinct CDR3 sequences; the ten most common clones hold approximately 1.6%. Specimen: blood. The receptors come from a human donor with ulcerative colitis or Crohn's disease, or a healthy co-twin of an affected twin (not recorded which). Each CDR3 is given with its conserved first and last residue.

V gene,J gene,CDR3 protein
TRBV6-4,TRBJ2-1,CASSAGTSGNEQFF
TRBV6-5,TRBJ1-2,CASSPPRMSSYTF
TRBV2,TRBJ2-7,CATGTAIYGGQYF
TRBV5-1,TRBJ2-7,CASSQGEVYANEQYF
TRBV24-1,TRBJ2-4,CATPAGRGKNIQYF
TRBV27,TRBJ2-3,CASSSPISTGTDTQYF
TRBV18,TRBJ2-7,CASSPGAGIPLEQYF
TRBV4-1,TRBJ1-2,CASSQGTDRGYNYGYTF
TRBV5-1,TRBJ2-1,CASTLFGGADEQFF
TRBV9,TRBJ2-4,CASSVVGDGISRDKNIQYF
TRBV7-9,TRBJ2-5,CASSLGTGTQETQYF
TRBV4-1,TRBJ1-3,CASSHPGQGMPGKAIYF
TRBV19,TRBJ2-5,CASSTGLQETQYF
TRBV5-1,TRBJ2-2,CASSPGQHTGELFF
TRBV20-1,TRBJ1-5,CSARGYSNQPQHF
TRBV7-2,TRBJ2-1,CASSLGLAEYNEQFF
TRBV20-1,TRBJ1-1,CSARLQGARGTEAFF
TRBV5-1,TRBJ2-2,CASSFGTSGGTGELFF
TRBV24-1,TRBJ2-5,CATRAGAGKETQYF
TRBV5-5,TRBJ2-3,CASSLTSGGSTDTQYF
TRBV7-9,TRBJ2-7,CASSLAHGAEQYF
TRBV12-3/TRBV12-4,TRBJ1-6,CASRVATYSYNSPLHF
TRBV7-9,TRBJ1-1,CASSGRQGAAEAFF
TRBV9,TRBJ1-2,CASSASTGANKHYGYTF
TRBV5-8,TRBJ1-5,CASSFQQGSNQPQHF
TRBV9,TRBJ2-5,CASNRQGQGGGETQYF
TRBV20-1,TRBJ2-1,CSARDSGGANEQFF
TRBV11-2,TRBJ1-2,CASSLNRGEEGYTF
TRBV7-9,TRBJ1-1,CASNKHSVTEAFF
TRBV5-1,TRBJ2-5,CASSRDQETQYF
TRBV12-3/TRBV12-4,TRBJ1-2,CASSPIDGPGYTF
TRBV12-3/TRBV12-4,TRBJ1-1,CASSLLTGRDTEAFF
TRBV5-4,TRBJ1-1,CASSLKLGGGPEAFF
TRBV3-1,TRBJ1-4,CASSQDLGQYEKLFF
TRBV5-1,TRBJ1-6,CASSPFPGTGGGSPLHF
TRBV7-2,TRBJ1-6,CASSFRGAGLGNSPLHF
TRBV27,TRBJ2-7,CASSSGGGYEQYF
TRBV20-1,TRBJ1-3,CSASRPDSGNTIYF
TRBV3-1,TRBJ2-3,CASSLRLAGSGDTQYF
TRBV7-6,TRBJ1-2,CASTPAVGGNYGYTF
TRBV11-2,TRBJ2-1,CASSPTRGYNEQFF